This T cell receptor (beta chain) was sequenced during a study of CXCR3-negative and CXCR3-positive naive CD8 T cells. The CDR3 totals 13 residues. The germline V gene encodes CDR1 SQVTM and CDR2 ANQGSEA. CD45RO-CCR7+CD27+CD95- characterized naive CD8+ T cells. Preparation of TRB cDNA libraries relied on 5' RACE carrying UMI labels. TCRdb re-analyzed the 5' RACE reads; it lists each CDR3 protein once, without DNA. In all, the sample yields 150,000 or so distinct CDR3 sequences. Study results and caveats: Cryopreserved cells showed partially decreased CXCR3 expression, and most assays used fresh PBMCs. Researchers report that CXCR3-positive naive cells carry more hydrophobic TRB CDR3s than CXCR3-negative naive cells.

Comments on this clonotype: Its antigen is unknown.

The chain has TRBV29-1 and TRBJ2-3; the D gene TCRdb calls, TRBD1, cannot be checked with no DNA. The receptor was derived from a human donor in good health. Some clones in this sample may be carry-over from other donors' samples. The sample taken for sequencing was naive CXCR3+ CD8+ T cells from blood. Subset in this sample: CD45RO-CCR7+CD27+CD95- naive CD8+ T cells expressing CXCR3 (TNR3+). The CDR3 sequence: CSVPGTISNTQYF.